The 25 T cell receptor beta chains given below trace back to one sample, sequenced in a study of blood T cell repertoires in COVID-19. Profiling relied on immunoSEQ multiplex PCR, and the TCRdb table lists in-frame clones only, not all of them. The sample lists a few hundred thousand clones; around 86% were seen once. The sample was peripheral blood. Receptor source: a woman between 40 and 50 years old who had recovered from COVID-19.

The DNA for the CDR3 is TGCAGCGTTGGGGTCAGGGGCTCCTACAATGAGCAGTTCTTC. Translated, it gives CSVGVRGSYNEQFF. V gene TRBV29-1 combines with J gene TRBJ2-1, with D possibly TRBD1 on 6 matching bases. The V gene lost 4 bases and the J gene lost 0 bases, with 10 bases spanning the gap. CDR3 length: 14 residues. The V gene's germline CDR1 is SQVTM and CDR2 ANQGSEA.

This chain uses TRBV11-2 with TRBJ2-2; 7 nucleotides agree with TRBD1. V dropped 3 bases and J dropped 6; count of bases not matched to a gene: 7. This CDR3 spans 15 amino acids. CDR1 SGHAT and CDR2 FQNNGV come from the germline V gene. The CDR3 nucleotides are TGTGCCAGCAGCTTCGGAGACAGGGCGGCCGGGGAGCTGTTTTTT. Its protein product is CASSFGDRAAGELFF.

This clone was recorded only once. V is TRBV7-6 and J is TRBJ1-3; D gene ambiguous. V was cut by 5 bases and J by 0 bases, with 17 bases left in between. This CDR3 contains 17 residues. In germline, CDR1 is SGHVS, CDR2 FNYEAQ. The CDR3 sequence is CASSVGLGSYSGNTIYF. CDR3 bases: TGTGCCAGCAGCGTTGGTTTGGGCTCGTACTCTGGAAACACCATATATTTT.

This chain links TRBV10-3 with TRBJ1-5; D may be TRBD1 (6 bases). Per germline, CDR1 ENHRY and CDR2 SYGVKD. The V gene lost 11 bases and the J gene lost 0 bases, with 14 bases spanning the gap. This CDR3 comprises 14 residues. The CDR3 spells CASRGGDSNQPQHF. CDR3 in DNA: TGTGCCTCCCGAGGGGGGGATAGCAATCAGCCCCAGCATTTT.

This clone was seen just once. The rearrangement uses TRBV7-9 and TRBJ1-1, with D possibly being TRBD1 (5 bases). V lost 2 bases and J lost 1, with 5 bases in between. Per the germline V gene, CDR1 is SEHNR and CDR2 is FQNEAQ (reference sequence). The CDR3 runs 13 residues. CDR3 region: CASSLQGNTEAFF. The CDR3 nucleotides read TGTGCCAGCAGCTTACAGGGGAACACTGAAGCTTTCTTT.

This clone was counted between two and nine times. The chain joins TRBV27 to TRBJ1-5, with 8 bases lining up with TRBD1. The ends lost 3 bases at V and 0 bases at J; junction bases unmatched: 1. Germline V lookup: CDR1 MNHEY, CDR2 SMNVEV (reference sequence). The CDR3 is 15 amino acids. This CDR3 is CASSFDRGSNQPQHF. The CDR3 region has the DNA TGTGCCAGCAGTTTCGACAGGGGTAGCAATCAGCCCCAGCATTTT.

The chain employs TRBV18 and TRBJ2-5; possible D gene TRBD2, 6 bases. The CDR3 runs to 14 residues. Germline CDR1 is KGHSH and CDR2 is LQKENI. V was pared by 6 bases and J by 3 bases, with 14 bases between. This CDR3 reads CASSFWEVEETQYF. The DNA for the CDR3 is TGTGCCAGCTCCTTTTGGGAGGTAGAAGAGACCCAGTACTTC.

In nucleotides, the CDR3 is TGTGCCAGCAGACTGACGGGACTAGCGGGATACGAGCAGTACTTC. This sequence encodes CASRLTGLAGYEQYF. The chain has TRBV13 and TRBJ2-7; 13 positions agree with TRBD2. The V segment lost 6 bases and the J segment 4 bases; nucleotides outside the gene matches: 6. Germline CDR1 PRHDT, CDR2 FYEKMQ (reference sequence). The CDR3 covers 15 residues.

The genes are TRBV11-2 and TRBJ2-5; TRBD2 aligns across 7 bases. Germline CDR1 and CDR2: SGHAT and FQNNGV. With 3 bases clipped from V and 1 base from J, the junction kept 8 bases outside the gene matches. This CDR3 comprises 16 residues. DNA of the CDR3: TGTGCCAGCAGCTTTCTGGCCGGGAGGACCCAAGAGACCCAGTACTTC. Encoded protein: CASSFLAGRTQETQYF. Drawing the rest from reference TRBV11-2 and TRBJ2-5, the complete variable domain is EAGVAQSPRYKIIEKRQSVAFWCNPISGHATLYWYQQILGQGPKLLIQFQNNGVVDDSQLPKDRFSAERLKGVDSTLKIQPAKLEDSAVYLCASSFLAGRTQETQYFGPGTRLLVL.

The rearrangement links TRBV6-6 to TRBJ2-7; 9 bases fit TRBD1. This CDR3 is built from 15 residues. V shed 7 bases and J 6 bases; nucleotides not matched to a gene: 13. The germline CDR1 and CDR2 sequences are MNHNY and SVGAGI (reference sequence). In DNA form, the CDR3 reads TGTGCCAGCACAGCCGGGACAGGGAACGGCGGCGAGCAGTACTTC. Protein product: CASTAGTGNGGEQYF.

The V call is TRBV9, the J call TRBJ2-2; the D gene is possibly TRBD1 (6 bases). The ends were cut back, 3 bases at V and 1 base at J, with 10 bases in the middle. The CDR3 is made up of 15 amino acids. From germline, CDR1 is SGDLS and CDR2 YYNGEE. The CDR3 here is CASSGTVKNTGELFF. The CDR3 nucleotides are TGTGCCAGCAGCGGGACAGTTAAGAACACCGGGGAGCTGTTTTTT. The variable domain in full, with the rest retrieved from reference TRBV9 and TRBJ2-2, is DSGVTQTPKHLITATGQRVTLRCSPRSGDLSVYWYQQSLDQGLQFLIQYYNGEERAKGNILERFSAQQFPDLHSELNLSSLELGDSALYFCASSGTVKNTGELFFGEGSRLTVL.

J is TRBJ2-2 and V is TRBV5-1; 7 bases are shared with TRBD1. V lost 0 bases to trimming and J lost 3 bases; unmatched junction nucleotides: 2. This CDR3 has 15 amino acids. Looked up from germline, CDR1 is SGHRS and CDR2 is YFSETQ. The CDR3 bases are TGCGCCAGCAGCTTGGACAGGGGTGACACCGGGGAGCTGTTTTTT. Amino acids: CASSLDRGDTGELFF.

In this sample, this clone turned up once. In nucleotides, the CDR3 is TGCGCCAGCAGCCTGACAGATGGTACCGGGGAGCTGTTTTTT. This codes for CASSLTDGTGELFF. This chain connects TRBV4-1 to TRBJ2-2; a weak D match, TRBD1 (5 bases). This CDR3 comprises 14 residues. CDR1 is MGHRA and CDR2 is YSYEKL in the germline V gene. The ends were cut back, 4 bases at V and 5 bases at J, with 11 bases in the middle.

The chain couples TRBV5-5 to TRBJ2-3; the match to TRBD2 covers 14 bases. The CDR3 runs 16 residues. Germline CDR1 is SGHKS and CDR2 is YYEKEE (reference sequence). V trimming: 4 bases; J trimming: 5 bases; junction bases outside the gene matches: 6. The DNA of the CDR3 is TGTGCCAGCAGCATGGGACTAGCGGGAGTTTTAGATACGCAGTATTTT. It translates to CASSMGLAGVLDTQYF. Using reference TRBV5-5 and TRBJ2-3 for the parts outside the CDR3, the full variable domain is DAGVTQSPTHLIKTRGQQVTLRCSPISGHKSVSWYQQVLGQGPQFIFQYYEKEERGRGNFPDRFSARQFPNYSSELNVNALLLGDSALYLCASSMGLAGVLDTQYFGPGTRLTVL.

CDR3 bases: TGTGCCTGGACCGGAGGGAGCGGGAGGCCCTACTCCTACAATGAGCAGTTCTTC. Translated, it gives CAWTGGSGRPYSYNEQFF. The rearrangement uses TRBV30 and TRBJ2-1; 9 bases map to TRBD2. The CDR3 loop spans 18 amino acids. V lost 4 bases to trimming and J lost 0 bases; unmatched junction nucleotides: 13. Germline CDR1 reads GTSNPN; CDR2 reads SVGIG (reference sequence). Together with reference TRBV30 and TRBJ2-1, the CDR3 gives the full variable domain: SQTIHQWPATLVQPVGSPLSLECTVEGTSNPNLYWYRQAAGRGLQLLFYSVGIGQISSEVPQNLSASRPQDRQFILSSKKLLLSDSGFYLCAWTGGSGRPYSYNEQFFGPGTRLTVL.

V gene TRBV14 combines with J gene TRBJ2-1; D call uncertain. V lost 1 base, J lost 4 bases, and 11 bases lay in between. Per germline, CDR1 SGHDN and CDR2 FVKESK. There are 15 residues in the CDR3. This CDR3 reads CASSQGHLTYNEQFF. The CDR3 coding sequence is TGTGCCAGCAGCCAAGGCCACCTTACTTACAATGAGCAGTTCTTC.

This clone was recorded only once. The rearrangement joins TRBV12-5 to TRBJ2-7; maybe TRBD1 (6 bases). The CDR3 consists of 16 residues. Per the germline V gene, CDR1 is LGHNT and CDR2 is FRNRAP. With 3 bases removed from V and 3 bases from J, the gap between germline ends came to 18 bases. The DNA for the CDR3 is TGTGCTAGTGGTTTCCCCCCCCCGGGACAAGGCTACGAGCAGTACTTC. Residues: CASGFPPPGQGYEQYF. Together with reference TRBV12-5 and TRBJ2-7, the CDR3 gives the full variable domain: DARVTQTPRHKVTEMGQEVTMRCQPILGHNTVFWYRQTMMQGLELLAYFRNRAPLDDSGMPKDRFSAEMPDATLATLKIQPSEPRDSAVYFCASGFPPPGQGYEQYFGPGTRLTVT.

The CDR3 DNA reads TGTGCCACCAGTGCGGGGCTAGCGGGGAACTACAATGAGCAGTTCTTC. It translates to CATSAGLAGNYNEQFF. The chain recombines TRBV24-1 with TRBJ2-1; 9 nucleotides agree with TRBD2. Germline V lookup: CDR1 KGHDR, CDR2 SFDVKD. The V and J ends lost 5 bases and 3 bases, in that order; junction bases with no gene match: 7. The CDR3 totals 16 residues.

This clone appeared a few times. CDR3 DNA sequence: TGCGCCAGCAGCCAAGTTTCTACAGTATACGAGCAGTACTTC. Amino acid sequence: CASSQVSTVYEQYF. The rearrangement joins TRBV4-1 to TRBJ2-7; D call uncertain. This CDR3 spans 14 amino acids. V gave up 1 base and J gave up 4 bases, with 11 bases separating them. CDR1 and CDR2 (germline): MGHRA, YSYEKL.

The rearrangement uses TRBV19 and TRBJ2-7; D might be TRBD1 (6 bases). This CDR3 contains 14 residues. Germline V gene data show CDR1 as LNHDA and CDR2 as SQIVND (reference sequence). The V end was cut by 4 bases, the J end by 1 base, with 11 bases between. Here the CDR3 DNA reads TGTGCCAGTAGTAAGGGGGAGACTTCCTACGAGCAGTACTTC. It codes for CASSKGETSYEQYF.

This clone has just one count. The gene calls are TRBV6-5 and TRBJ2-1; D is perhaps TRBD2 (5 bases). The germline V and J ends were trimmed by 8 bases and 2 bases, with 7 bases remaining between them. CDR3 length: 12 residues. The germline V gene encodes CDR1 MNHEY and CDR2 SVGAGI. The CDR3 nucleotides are TGTGCCAGCGGGCGGGCCTACAATGAGCAGTTCTTC. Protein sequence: CASGRAYNEQFF.

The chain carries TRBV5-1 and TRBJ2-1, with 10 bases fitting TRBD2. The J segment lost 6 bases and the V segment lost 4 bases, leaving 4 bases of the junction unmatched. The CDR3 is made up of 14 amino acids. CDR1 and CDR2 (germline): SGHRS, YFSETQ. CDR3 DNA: TGCGCCAGCAGCCAGGGACTAGCGCCCAATGAGCAGTTCTTC. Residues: CASSQGLAPNEQFF. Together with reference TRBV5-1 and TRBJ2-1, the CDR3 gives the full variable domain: KAGVTQTPRYLIKTRGQQVTLSCSPISGHRSVSWYQQTPGQGLQFLFEYFSETQRNKGNFPGRFSGRQFSNSRSEMNVSTLELGDSALYLCASSQGLAPNEQFFGPGTRLTVL.

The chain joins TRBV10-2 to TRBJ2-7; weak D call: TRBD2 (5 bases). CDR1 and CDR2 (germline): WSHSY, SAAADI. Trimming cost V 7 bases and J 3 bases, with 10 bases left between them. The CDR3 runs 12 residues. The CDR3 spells CASKEADYEQYF. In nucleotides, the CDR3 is TGCGCCAGCAAGGAGGCTGACTACGAGCAGTACTTC.

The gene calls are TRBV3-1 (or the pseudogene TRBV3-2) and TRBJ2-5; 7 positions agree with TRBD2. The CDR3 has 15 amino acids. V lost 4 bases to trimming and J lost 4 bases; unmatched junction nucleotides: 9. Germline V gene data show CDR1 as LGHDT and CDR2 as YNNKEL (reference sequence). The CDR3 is CASSRPGGSGETQYF. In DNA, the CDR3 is TGTGCCAGCAGCCGTCCGGGAGGCTCGGGAGAGACCCAGTACTTC.

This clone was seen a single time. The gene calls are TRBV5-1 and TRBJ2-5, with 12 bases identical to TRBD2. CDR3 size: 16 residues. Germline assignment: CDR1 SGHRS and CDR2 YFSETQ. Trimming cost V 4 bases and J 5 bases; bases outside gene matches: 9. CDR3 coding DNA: TGCGCCAGCAGCAAACTACCCCTAGCGGGGGGGGAGACCCAGTACTTC. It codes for CASSKLPLAGGETQYF.